This TCR beta chain was profiled in a study of blood T cell repertoires in COVID-19. Study-wide background: Collection of acute and convalescent COVID-19 samples took place in the United States, Italy and Spain.

Per the authors' pipeline: Reference gene primer amplification in the assay estimated nucleated cell counts. The protocol was immunoSEQ multiplex PCR, while the TCRdb copy is restricted to in-frame clones and leaves out a portion. That table gives V, J and clone size, and the DNA gave D and trimming. The sample holds 250,000 to 350,000 clones, about 88% seen once. The V and J ends lost 1 base and 2 bases, in that order; junction bases with no gene match: 8. The CDR3 extends over 18 amino acids. Per the germline V gene, CDR1 is KGHDR and CDR2 is SFDVKD. The TCR comes from a woman aged 55-75 years with acute or convalescent COVID-19. The material sequenced was peripheral blood. The chain links TRBV24-1 to TRBJ2-7; 12 positions match TRBD2. The CDR3 reads CATSDFHPLAGGPYEQYF. As DNA, the CDR3 is TGTGCCACCAGTGATTTTCACCCACTAGCGGGAGGTCCCTACGAGCAGTACTTC.